Listed here are 19 T cell receptor beta chains from one sample, sequenced in a study of shared clonotypes between healthy human individuals (dated by TCRdb to between 2020 and 2021). Library creation used the immunoSEQ multiplex PCR assay. Not all clones reach the TCRdb copy of this immuneACCESS table, which keeps in-frame sequences only. Checked studies attribute under half of the gap to unresolved V genes and leave the rest unexplained. The sample data list some 2,500,000 clones, and about nine tenths of these were observed just once. The top ten clonotypes cover roughly 0.34% of the sample. Sequencing used naive CD4+ T cells from PBMCs. Taken with the paper, the label for cell subset or site translates to: CD45RA+ positively selected. The receptors originated from a man aged 18 to 29 in good health. Some clones in this sample may be carry-over from other donors' samples.

This clone was seen a few times. The chain employs TRBV7-9 and TRBJ1-2; D uncertain. Germline loops: CDR1 SEHNR, CDR2 FQNEAQ (reference sequence). The CDR3 extends over 13 amino acids. The V end was cut by 6 bases, the J end by 8 bases, with 16 bases between. CDR3: CASSSTARMGYTF. DNA for the CDR3: TGTGCCAGCAGTAGCACCGCAAGGATGGGCTACACCTTC.

This chain connects TRBV7-9 to TRBJ2-7; TRBD2 is a possible D gene (6 bases). CDR1 is SEHNR, CDR2 FQNEAQ, per germline (reference sequence). This CDR3 is 15 amino acids long. With 1 base removed from V and 0 bases from J, the gap between germline ends came to 10 bases. CDR3 in amino acids: CASSLEAGSSYEQYF. The CDR3 DNA sequence: TGTGCCAGCAGCTTAGAGGCGGGGAGCTCCTACGAGCAGTACTTC.

The rearrangement joins TRBV28 to TRBJ2-2; 9 bases are shared with TRBD1. CDR3 length: 16 residues. With V trimmed by 2 bases and J by 1 base, 2 bases remained unmatched. CDR1 MDHEN and CDR2 SYDVKM come from the germline V gene. The CDR3 nucleotides are TGTGCCAGCAGTTTAGACAGGGGGATGAACACCGGGGAGCTGTTTTTT. Translation gives CASSLDRGMNTGELFF.

This rearrangement joins TRBV9 to TRBJ2-6, with unresolved D. Germline V gene lookup returns CDR1 SGDLS and CDR2 YYNGEE. This CDR3 region has 15 residues. V was clipped by 0 bases and J by 5 bases, with 9 bases between them. The CDR3 sequence is CASSVAPWRANVLTF. In nucleotides, the CDR3 is TGTGCCAGCAGCGTAGCCCCCTGGAGGGCCAACGTCCTGACTTTC.

The J gene is TRBJ1-5, the V gene TRBV30; D possibly corresponds to TRBD1 (6 bases). Germline CDR1 reads GTSNPN; CDR2 reads SVGIG (reference sequence). V was shortened by 6 bases and J by 6 bases, with 15 bases between the two germline ends. This CDR3 contains 13 residues. CDR3 sequence reads: CACTPGHLQPQHF. The CDR3 nucleotides are TGTGCCTGTACTCCGGGACATCTTCAGCCCCAGCATTTT.

The chain combines TRBV11-3 with TRBJ2-6, with unresolved D. The CDR3 spans 14 residues. Germline V CDR1 and CDR2: SGHNT, YENEEA. V was trimmed by 1 base and J by 2 bases, leaving 3 bases between them. DNA for the CDR3: TGTGCCAGCAGCTTAGGCCCTGGGGCCAACGTCCTGACTTTC. The encoded protein is CASSLGPGANVLTF.

The V and J genes are TRBV2 and TRBJ2-7; D is undetermined. Germline V lookup: CDR1 SNHLY, CDR2 FYNNEI. The CDR3 is 13 residues long. V lost 2 bases to trimming and J lost 5 bases, with 10 bases between them. In DNA, the CDR3 is TGTGCCAGCAGTGAAAGGCAGACCCACGAGCAGTACTTC. It codes for CASSERQTHEQYF. Complete variable domain (other parts from reference TRBV2 and TRBJ2-7): EPEVTQTPSHQVTQMGQEVILRCVPISNHLYFYWYRQILGQKVEFLVSFYNNEISEKSEIFDDQFSVERPDGSNFTLKIRSTKLEDSAMYFCASSERQTHEQYFGPGTRLTVT.

The chain recombines TRBV30 with TRBJ2-7; D is unresolved. The germline V gene has CDR1 GTSNPN and CDR2 SVGIG (reference sequence). CDR3 length equals 13 residues. Trimming pared 1 base from V and 3 bases from J, leaving 10 bases between. In DNA form, the CDR3 reads TGTGCCTGGAGTGGAGGCACTTACTACGAGCAGTACTTC. Amino acid sequence: CAWSGGTYYEQYF.

This clone was seen a handful of times. The chain combines TRBV28 with TRBJ2-7; D might be TRBD2 (5 bases). Trimming removed 3 bases at V and 6 bases at J, with 15 bases between. This CDR3 has 14 amino acids. Per germline, CDR1 MDHEN and CDR2 SYDVKM. As DNA, the CDR3 is TGTGCCAGCAGTTTCCGGGGTTTCCGAGTCGAGCAGTACTTC. Translating it yields CASSFRGFRVEQYF.

CDR3 DNA sequence: TGTGCCAGCAGTCCCCTCGGGGACATCTCCTACGAGCAGTACTTC. This encodes CASSPLGDISYEQYF. The gene calls are TRBV9 and TRBJ2-7, with D possibly matching TRBD1 (6 bases). The CDR3 sequence is 15 residues long. Germline loops: CDR1 SGDLS, CDR2 YYNGEE. Trimming took off 5 bases at V and 0 bases at J, with 15 bases between the two ends.

The chain combines TRBV6-1 with TRBJ2-1; D is ambiguous. V was clipped by 4 bases and J by 0 bases, with 16 bases between them. Germline CDR1 reads MNHNS; CDR2 reads SASEGT. The CDR3 is 17 amino acids. The CDR3, as DNA: TGTGCCAGCAGTGTTCCCTATGGCTTAAGCTCCTACAATGAGCAGTTCTTC. This gives the protein CASSVPYGLSSYNEQFF.

The rearrangement joins TRBV28 to TRBJ2-3, with D possibly matching TRBD2 (6 bases). Per germline, CDR1 MDHEN and CDR2 SYDVKM. CDR3 length equals 12 residues. V lost 6 bases and J lost 6, with 10 bases in between. The CDR3 region is CASSTRGDTQYF. DNA for the CDR3: TGTGCCAGCAGCACCCGGGGGGATACGCAGTATTTT.

The chain is built from TRBV5-4 and TRBJ2-5; D remains unclear. CDR1 and CDR2 from the germline V gene are SGHNT and YYREEE (reference sequence). There are 16 residues in the CDR3. V was trimmed by 1 base and J by 5 bases, leaving 18 bases between them. The CDR3 bases are TGTGCCAGCAGCTTGAGGCTCGGGCAGGCTGGGGAGACCCAGTACTTC. Its translation is CASSLRLGQAGETQYF.

The gene calls are TRBV18 and TRBJ2-2, with D perhaps given as TRBD1 or TRBD2 (5 bases each). V was clipped by 4 bases and J by 5 bases, with 14 bases between them. CDR3 size: 15 residues. Germline CDR1 and CDR2: KGHSH and LQKENI. The CDR3 bases are TGTGCCAGCTCACTAAATTGGGACGGAACCGGGGAGCTGTTTTTT. Residues: CASSLNWDGTGELFF.

This clone was recorded once. The gene calls are TRBV11-1 and TRBJ2-2; D possibly matches TRBD1 or TRBD2 (5 bases each). Trimming pared 5 bases from V and 7 bases from J, leaving 11 bases between. Germline V gene lookup returns CDR1 SGHAT and CDR2 FQDESV (reference sequence). The CDR3 is 13 residues long. CDR3: CASSPFGGGELFF. CDR3 coding DNA: TGTGCCAGCAGCCCTTTTGGGGGCGGGGAGCTGTTTTTT. Full variable domain (rest looked up from reference TRBV11-1 and TRBJ2-2): EAEVAQSPRYKITEKSQAVAFWCDPISGHATLYWYRQILGQGPELLVQFQDESVVDDSQLPKDRFSAERLKGVDSTLKIQPAELGDSAMYLCASSPFGGGELFFGEGSRLTVL.

The rearrangement links TRBV28 to TRBJ2-7; no reliable D call. V lost 6 bases and J lost 0, with 12 bases in between. The CDR3 runs 14 residues. From germline, CDR1 is MDHEN and CDR2 SYDVKM. In nucleotides, the CDR3 is TGTGCCAGCAGCAACCACATGGGCTCCTACGAGCAGTACTTC. It is translated as CASSNHMGSYEQYF. Drawing the rest from reference TRBV28 and TRBJ2-7, the complete variable domain is DVKVTQSSRYLVKRTGEKVFLECVQDMDHENMFWYRQDPGLGLRLIYFSYDVKMKEKGDIPEGYSVSREKKERFSLILESASTNQTSMYLCASSNHMGSYEQYFGPGTRLTVT.

The rearrangement joins TRBV5-4 to TRBJ2-3, with D possibly matching TRBD2 (6 bases). V lost 4 bases and J 4 bases, leaving 16 bases between the germline ends. The CDR3 extends over 15 amino acids. The germline V gene encodes CDR1 SGHNT and CDR2 YYREEE (reference sequence). CDR3: CASSPTRVGADTQYF. The CDR3 DNA is TGTGCCAGCAGCCCGACTAGGGTTGGAGCAGATACGCAGTATTTT. Variable domain in full (rest from reference TRBV5-4 and TRBJ2-3): ETGVTQSPTHLIKTRGQQVTLRCSSQSGHNTVSWYQQALGQGPQFIFQYYREEENGRGNFPPRFSGLQFPNYSSELNVNALELDDSALYLCASSPTRVGADTQYFGPGTRLTVL.

The V gene is TRBV6-1, the J gene TRBJ1-1; 8 nucleotides align to TRBD1. The CDR3 is 11 amino acids. The V segment lost 10 bases and the J segment 6 bases; nucleotides outside the gene matches: 4. Germline V gene data show CDR1 as MNHNS and CDR2 as SASEGT. CDR3 in DNA: TGTGCCACCACAGGGGGACCTGAAGCTTTCTTT. It codes for CATTGGPEAFF.

The gene calls are TRBV6-1 and TRBJ2-3; a weak D match, TRBD2 (6 bases). This CDR3 contains 13 residues. Germline V gene data show CDR1 as MNHNS and CDR2 as SASEGT. V was shortened by 10 bases and J by 0 bases, with 11 bases between the two germline ends. CDR3 in amino acids: CATKRASTDTQYF. The CDR3 DNA reads as TGTGCCACCAAGCGGGCTAGCACAGATACGCAGTATTTT.